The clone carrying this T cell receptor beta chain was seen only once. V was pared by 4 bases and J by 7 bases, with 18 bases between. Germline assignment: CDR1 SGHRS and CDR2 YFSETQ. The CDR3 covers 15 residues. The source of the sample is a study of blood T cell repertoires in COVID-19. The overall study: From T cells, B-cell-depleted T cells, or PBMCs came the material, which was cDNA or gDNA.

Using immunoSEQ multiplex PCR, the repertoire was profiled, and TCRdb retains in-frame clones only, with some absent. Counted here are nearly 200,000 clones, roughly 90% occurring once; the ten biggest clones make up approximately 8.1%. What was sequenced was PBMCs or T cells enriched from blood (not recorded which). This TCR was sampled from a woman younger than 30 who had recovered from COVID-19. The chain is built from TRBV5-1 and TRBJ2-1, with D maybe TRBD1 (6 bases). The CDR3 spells CASSMDSLGKNEQFF. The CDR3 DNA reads TGCGCCAGCAGCATGGACAGTTTGGGTAAGAATGAGCAGTTCTTC.